Listed here are 10 T cell receptor beta chains from one sample, sequenced in a study of sequential checkpoint blockade in melanoma. The treatment: randomized to nivolumab then ipilimumab (arm A) or the reverse (arm B). Clones were read by immunoSEQ multiplex PCR, and TCRdb kept only the in-frame ones, dropping some. Of more than 9,500 clones listed, about 26% are singletons. The sample consisted of tumor tissue (inferred from file names), taken from a patient given nivolumab and ipilimumab in sequence. The receptor set was obtained from a human donor with melanoma.

The chain is built from TRBV19 and TRBJ1-6; 7 bases align to TRBD1. Germline loops: CDR1 LNHDA, CDR2 SQIVND (reference sequence). The V and J ends lost 3 bases and 9 bases, in that order; junction bases with no gene match: 5. The CDR3 runs to 14 residues. The CDR3 region is CASSMGDSPSPLHF. DNA of the CDR3: TGTGCCAGTAGTATGGGGGACAGTCCTTCACCCCTCCACTTT.

By share, this clone ranks as medium-sized. This chain's CDR3 is CASSLQDRADGYTF. CDR3 DNA sequence: TGTGCCAGCAGCCTCCAGGACAGGGCGGATGGCTACACCTTC. V gene TRBV11-3 combines with J gene TRBJ1-2; 8 bases map to TRBD1. Trimming removed 5 bases from V and 6 bases from J; junction bases left unmatched: 8. From germline, CDR1 is SGHNT and CDR2 YENEEA. The CDR3 contains 14 residues.

This clone was detected many times. This chain joins TRBV6-8 and TRBJ2-2; 10 bases fit TRBD2. Germline CDR1 is MNHGY and CDR2 is SAAAGT. The CDR3 runs 15 residues. J was trimmed by 5 bases and V by 6 bases; bases with no gene match: 6. The DNA of the CDR3 is TGTGCCAGCAGCCCAGCGGGGGGGTTGACCGGGGAGCTGTTTTTT. Protein sequence: CASSPAGGLTGELFF.

The sample holds many counts of this clone. The V gene is TRBV1, the J gene TRBJ2-2; the table's D call, TRBD2, has no DNA check behind it. TRBV1 is listed as a pseudogene. The CDR3 consists of 16 residues. CDR3 amino acids: CASSLSGGALPGELFF. In nucleotides, the CDR3 is TGCGCCAGCAGCCTCAGCGGGGGGGCCCTCCCCGGGGAGCTGTTTTTT.

This chain connects TRBV10-2 to TRBJ1-5; a possible D gene is TRBD1 (5 bases). The CDR3 sequence is 16 residues long. CDR1 and CDR2 (germline): WSHSY, SAAADI. V lost 8 bases to trimming and J lost 5 bases, with 22 bases between them. The DNA for the CDR3 is TGCGCCAGCCTAGAAGGTCTCTATGGGGGAGATCAGCCCCAGCATTTT. This sequence encodes CASLEGLYGGDQPQHF.

In its sample, this clone was seen a few times. The rearrangement uses TRBV7-6 and TRBJ2-3; D remains unclear. Germline V gene lookup returns CDR1 SGHVS and CDR2 FNYEAQ. V dropped 4 bases and J dropped 0 bases, with 8 bases sitting between them. CDR3 length: 14 amino acids. The CDR3 DNA follows: TGTGCCAGCAGCTCGGAAGGTAGCACAGATACGCAGTATTTT. Its protein product is CASSSEGSTDTQYF.

This clone was seen only a few times. The V call is TRBV28, the J call TRBJ2-5, with TRBD1 matching 7 bases. Germline V CDR1 and CDR2: MDHEN, SYDVKM. V shed 3 bases and J 5 bases; nucleotides not matched to a gene: 9. CDR3 length equals 15 residues. The CDR3 loop reads CASSFNRGLGETQYF. CDR3 nucleotide sequence: TGTGCCAGCAGTTTTAATAGGGGGCTTGGGGAGACCCAGTACTTC.

This clone was recorded at least ten times. The chain is built from TRBV6-8 and TRBJ2-1; D gene uncertain. The CDR3 has 13 residues. Germline assignment: CDR1 MNHGY and CDR2 SAAAGT. Trimming pared 5 bases from V and 1 base from J, leaving 6 bases between. CDR3 nucleotide sequence: TGTGCCAGCAGTGGCCGGTCCTACAATGAGCAGTTCTTC. Encoded protein: CASSGRSYNEQFF.

This sequence joins TRBV29-1 and TRBJ2-1; TRBD2 agrees at 7 bases. The CDR3 sequence is 14 residues long. The V gene's germline CDR1 is SQVTM and CDR2 ANQGSEA. Trimming cost V 8 bases and J 3 bases; bases outside gene matches: 10. The DNA for the CDR3 is TGCAGCTCCCTGGGCGGGGGTGACTACAATGAGCAGTTCTTC. This translates into CSSLGGGDYNEQFF.

The gene calls are TRBV6-8 and TRBJ2-7; 10 positions match TRBD1. From germline, CDR1 is MNHGY and CDR2 SAAAGT. J lost 6 bases, V lost 6 bases, and 8 bases had no gene match. The CDR3 length is 14 residues. The CDR3 DNA sequence: TGTGCCAGCAGCCGTCGGGACAGGGGTTTCGAGCAGTACGTC. Protein product: CASSRRDRGFEQYV.